Following are 17 T cell receptor beta chains from one sample sequenced in a study of chemoradiotherapy in HPV16-positive cancers. Using immunoSEQ multiplex PCR, the repertoire was profiled, and TCRdb retains in-frame clones only, with some absent. The repertoire holds about 12,000 clones, more than 75% seen once, with under 6% in the top ten. Here the sequenced sample was blood, taken from a patient who underwent chemoradiotherapy. The receptors come from a human donor with HPV-associated anogenital cancer.

V and J are TRBV27 and TRBJ2-5; D is perhaps TRBD1 (6 bases). Trimming took 5 bases from V and 2 from J, leaving 18 bases between them. Germline V lookup: CDR1 MNHEY, CDR2 SMNVEV (reference sequence). CDR3 length: 16 amino acids. In nucleotides, the CDR3 is TGTGCCAGCAGTCCCCGGACAGAGTATGGACAAGAGACCCAGTACTTC. It translates to CASSPRTEYGQETQYF.

V gene TRBV11-2 combines with J gene TRBJ2-1; D is undetermined. Germline V gene lookup returns CDR1 SGHAT and CDR2 FQNNGV. This CDR3 is built from 13 residues. The V end lost 1 base, the J end lost 12 bases, and 13 bases lay between the germline ends. The CDR3 DNA follows: TGTGCCAGCAGCTTAGTCGAATTTGGCGGGCAGTTCTTC. Translation: CASSLVEFGGQFF.

The chain is built from TRBV2 and TRBJ1-1, with TRBD1 matching over 8 bases. This CDR3 is built from 15 residues. Trimming removed 6 bases from V and 0 bases from J; junction bases left unmatched: 6. Germline values: CDR1 SNHLY, CDR2 FYNNEI. In DNA form, the CDR3 reads TGTGCCAGCAGCCGGGACAGGACCATGAACACTGAAGCTTTCTTT. Translation: CASSRDRTMNTEAFF.

The J gene is TRBJ2-3, the V gene TRBV19; D gene uncertain. This CDR3 spans 15 amino acids. V lost 5 bases to trimming and J lost 2 bases, with 14 bases between them. Germline CDR1 and CDR2: LNHDA and SQIVND (reference sequence). The CDR3 protein is CASSADTATTDTQYF. The CDR3 DNA follows: TGTGCCAGTAGTGCCGACACAGCTACCACAGATACGCAGTATTTT.

This clone was counted a few times. The J gene is TRBJ1-6, the V gene TRBV6-5; D unresolved. Trimming cost V 2 bases and J 7 bases, with 12 bases left between them. The CDR3 spans 15 residues. Germline values: CDR1 MNHEY, CDR2 SVGAGI. The CDR3 protein is CASSYGNRVNSPLHF. As DNA, the CDR3 is TGTGCCAGCAGTTACGGCAATCGGGTGAATTCACCCCTCCACTTT.

This chain uses TRBV12-5 with TRBJ1-1; D unresolved. This CDR3 has 14 residues. The germline V gene has CDR1 LGHNT and CDR2 FRNRAP. V dropped 0 bases and J dropped 8 bases, with 13 bases sitting between them. CDR3 coding DNA: TGTGCTAGTGGTTTGGTACTGGAGGGTGCAGAAGCTTTCTTT. It translates to CASGLVLEGAEAFF. Supplemented by reference TRBV12-5 and TRBJ1-1, the full variable domain reads DARVTQTPRHKVTEMGQEVTMRCQPILGHNTVFWYRQTMMQGLELLAYFRNRAPLDDSGMPKDRFSAEMPDATLATLKIQPSEPRDSAVYFCASGLVLEGAEAFFGQGTRLTVV.

The genes are TRBV6-1 and TRBJ1-5; D gene uncertain. This CDR3 region has 12 residues. Germline values: CDR1 MNHNS, CDR2 SASEGT. Trimming cost V 11 bases and J 2 bases, with 10 bases left between them. Here the CDR3 reads CAAAHGNQPQHF. DNA of the CDR3: TGTGCCGCGGCGCATGGCAATCAGCCCCAGCATTTT.

The V call is TRBV11-2, the J call TRBJ2-1, with D perhaps matching TRBD1 (6 bases). CDR3 length: 16 amino acids. Trimming took 4 bases from V and 7 from J, leaving 20 bases between them. CDR1 is SGHAT and CDR2 is FQNNGV in the germline V gene. CDR3 region: CASSSPLSVTGNEQFF. The CDR3 DNA is TGTGCCAGCAGCTCTCCGCTTTCGGTTACAGGGAATGAGCAGTTCTTC.

The rearrangement uses TRBV29-1 and TRBJ1-4; the D is unclear. From germline, CDR1 is SQVTM and CDR2 ANQGSEA. CDR3 size: 14 residues. V lost 6 bases and J lost 3, with 14 bases in between. For the CDR3, the DNA is TGCAGCGTCAAGGATAATCCCTCTAATGAAAAACTGTTTTTT. Translated: CSVKDNPSNEKLFF.

The V and J genes are TRBV20-1 and TRBJ1-5; unclear D gene. The ends were cut back, 5 bases at V and 11 bases at J, with 13 bases in the middle. CDR1 and CDR2 (germline): DFQATT, SNEGSKA (reference sequence). This CDR3 is 11 amino acids long. The CDR3, as DNA: TGCAGTGCTGGCAGCGGGTCCTCCCAGCATTTT. Translated, it gives CSAGSGSSQHF.

This clone was observed a few times. The CDR3 DNA is TGCGCCAGCAGTCTCCAGCCGAACACTGAAGCTTTCTTT. It specifies CASSLQPNTEAFF. J is TRBJ1-1 and V is TRBV5-1; D uncertain. The CDR3 has 13 residues. Per the germline V gene, CDR1 is SGHRS and CDR2 is YFSETQ. Trimming shortened V by 5 bases and J by 1 base, and 9 bases separated the two germline ends.

In DNA form, the CDR3 reads TGCGCCAGCAGCTTAATATCCGGGGCGAACACCGGGGAGCTGTTTTTT. Its translation is CASSLISGANTGELFF. The rearrangement uses TRBV5-1 and TRBJ2-2, with D possibly matching TRBD2 (5 bases). V was trimmed by 2 bases and J by 0 bases, leaving 11 bases between them. Germline loops: CDR1 SGHRS, CDR2 YFSETQ. The CDR3 is made up of 16 amino acids.

J is TRBJ2-1 and V is TRBV21-1; the table's D call, TRBD2, has no DNA check behind it. TRBV21-1 is designated a pseudogene. This CDR3 has 15 residues. Here the CDR3 DNA reads TGTGCCAGCAGCGACCCTGCGGGATCCTACAATGAGCAGTTCTTC. Translation: CASSDPAGSYNEQFF.

The rearrangement uses TRBV11-2 and TRBJ1-1, with D perhaps matching TRBD1 (6 bases). V lost 0 bases to trimming and J lost 2 bases, with 13 bases between them. The length of the CDR3 is 16 residues. The germline gives CDR1 SGHAT, CDR2 FQNNGV. The CDR3 region is CASSLEATGFNTEAFF. As DNA, the CDR3 is TGTGCCAGCAGCTTAGAGGCTACAGGGTTTAACACTGAAGCTTTCTTT. Full variable domain (outside the CDR3, taken from reference TRBV11-2 and TRBJ1-1): EAGVAQSPRYKIIEKRQSVAFWCNPISGHATLYWYQQILGQGPKLLIQFQNNGVVDDSQLPKDRFSAERLKGVDSTLKIQPAKLEDSAVYLCASSLEATGFNTEAFFGQGTRLTVV.

The chain combines TRBV18 with TRBJ1-5, with D possibly TRBD1 on 5 matching bases. The V and J ends lost 1 base and 4 bases respectively, with 11 bases between them. The CDR3 loop spans 15 amino acids. Germline V CDR1 and CDR2: KGHSH, LQKENI. CDR3 residues: CASSPRGDGNQPQHF. CDR3 DNA sequence: TGTGCCAGCTCACCACGAGGGGACGGGAATCAGCCCCAGCATTTT.

The genes are TRBV5-4 and TRBJ2-1, with D tentatively TRBD1 (6 bases). V was cut by 1 base and J by 9 bases, with 8 bases left in between. Germline CDR1 SGHNT, CDR2 YYREEE (reference sequence). The length of the CDR3 is 12 residues. The CDR3 loop is CASSLLGGEQFF. DNA of the CDR3: TGTGCCAGCAGCTTGCTAGGGGGTGAGCAGTTCTTC.

The chain is built from TRBV7-9 and TRBJ2-6; unclear D gene. The CDR3 spans 14 residues. Deletions cut 4 bases from V and 4 bases from J, with 8 bases between. Germline CDR1 SEHNR, CDR2 FQNEAQ (reference sequence). The CDR3 loop is CASSSAGGANVLTF. The CDR3 nucleotides are TGTGCCAGCAGCTCCGCCGGGGGGGCCAACGTCCTGACTTTC.